Sequencing of this TCR beta chain was carried out in a study of blood T cell repertoires in COVID-19. Germline V gene data show CDR1 as SGHRS and CDR2 as YFSETQ. V was cut by 0 bases and J by 9 bases, with 19 bases left in between. This CDR3 is built from 16 residues. Generated by immunoSEQ multiplex PCR, the TCRdb table keeps only in-frame clones and is missing some. The top ten clones hold over 2% of a sample with about 100,000 clones, roughly 92% of them seen once. The TCR was taken from a man in his fifties or sixties with active COVID-19. V usage is TRBV5-1 and J usage is TRBJ2-1; no reliable D call. The specimen was peripheral blood. The CDR3: CASSLAVSTYISEQFF. The CDR3 region has the DNA TGCGCCAGCAGCTTGGCCGTTAGCACATATATCAGTGAGCAGTTCTTC.